This T cell receptor (beta chain) derives from a study of cytomegalovirus exposure and HLA in healthy donors. Study-level results: According to an earlier analysis, most TCR beta V segments yielded productive rearrangements about 87% or about 30% of the time.

After removal of 0 bases from V and 6 bases from J, the junction contained 4 bases not matched to a gene. The CDR3 is 14 amino acids. Germline loops: CDR1 SGHTA, CDR2 FQGNSA. PCR employed 60 Vbeta and 13 Jbeta primers. The assay was immunoSEQ multiplex PCR, and TCRdb's table has in-frame clones only and misses some. The sample records under 90,000 clones, about 70% being singletons. Sampled while nominally healthy, donors likely had unrecorded immune exposures. The count of this clone is one. Its antigen is currently unknown. This rearrangement joins TRBV7-2 to TRBJ1-1, with 7 bases matching TRBD1. Sequencing used PBMCs. The sequence was collected from a man aged 35 to 55 in good health and CMV-seropositive. Here the CDR3 DNA reads TGTGCCAGCAGCTTAGCGAGGCAGGGGGCTGAAGCTTTCTTT. Translated, it gives CASSLARQGAEAFF.